Presented here are 10 T cell receptor beta chains from one specimen sequenced in a study of T cell changes during pregnancy in multiple sclerosis. Here immunoSEQ multiplex PCR was the method, and the copy in TCRdb shows in-frame clones only, minus some. The sample contains more than 40,000 clones, more than 90% of which appear only once. This sample comprised CD8+ T cells from peripheral blood mononuclear cells, obtained after pregnancy. Source of these receptors: a female donor with multiple sclerosis, enrolled in a pregnancy study.

The rearrangement uses TRBV7-9 and TRBJ1-2; D remains ambiguous. Germline-derived CDR1 and CDR2 are SEHNR and FQNEAQ (reference sequence). This CDR3 has 14 amino acids. Trimming stripped 1 base from V and 8 bases from J, with 14 bases between. The CDR3 spells CASSLVQRSWGYTF. The CDR3 nucleotides read TGTGCCAGCAGCTTAGTACAGAGATCTTGGGGCTACACCTTC. The full variable domain, rest sourced from reference TRBV7-9 and TRBJ1-2, is DTGVSQNPRHKITKRGQNVTFRCDPISEHNRLYWYRQTLGQGPEFLTYFQNEAQLEKSRLLSDRFSAERPKGSFSTLEIQRTEQGDSAMYLCASSLVQRSWGYTFGSGTRLTVV.

The gene calls are TRBV27 and TRBJ1-1; D is unresolved. V was pared by 4 bases and J by 1 base, with 7 bases between. From germline, CDR1 is MNHEY and CDR2 SMNVEV (reference sequence). The CDR3 runs to 13 residues. The CDR3 DNA is TGTGCCAGCAGTTGGTCAGGGAACACTGAAGCTTTCTTT. It translates to CASSWSGNTEAFF.

The chain is built from TRBV19 and TRBJ1-2; 9 bases map to TRBD1. V was clipped by 3 bases and J by 6 bases; unmatched bases: 11. The CDR3 covers 16 residues. Germline CDR1 and CDR2: LNHDA and SQIVND (reference sequence). CDR3 DNA sequence: TGTGCCAGTAGTATCTTCTATCGGGACAGGGAGGATGGCTACACCTTC. This codes for CASSIFYRDREDGYTF.

This rearrangement joins TRBV2 to TRBJ2-7; TRBD1 matches 10 bases. V lost 5 bases, J lost 3 bases, and 19 bases stayed unmatched. CDR1 SNHLY and CDR2 FYNNEI come from the germline V gene. The CDR3 length is 19 residues. CDR3 sequence: CASSIILPTGTGADYEQYF. In DNA, the CDR3 is TGTGCCAGCAGTATAATTTTACCAACCGGGACAGGGGCCGACTACGAGCAGTACTTC.

Only one count was recorded for this clone. The chain carries TRBV5-5 and TRBJ1-1, with D tentatively TRBD1 (5 bases). Germline CDR1 is SGHKS and CDR2 is YYEKEE (reference sequence). The CDR3 has 15 amino acids. The V and J ends lost 0 bases and 0 bases respectively, with 9 bases between them. CDR3 protein: CASSLARDLNTEAFF. DNA for the CDR3: TGTGCCAGCAGCTTGGCCAGGGATTTGAACACTGAAGCTTTCTTT.

The gene calls are TRBV14 and TRBJ2-7; the D gene is possibly TRBD2 (5 bases). The V end lost 0 bases, the J end lost 2 bases, and 14 bases lay between the germline ends. Looked up from germline, CDR1 is SGHDN and CDR2 is FVKESK. The CDR3 is 16 amino acids. The CDR3: CASSQDLRGTPYEQYF. The CDR3 DNA sequence: TGTGCCAGCAGCCAAGATCTTCGGGGTACCCCCTACGAGCAGTACTTC. Complete variable domain (other parts from reference TRBV14 and TRBJ2-7): EAGVTQFPSHSVIEKGQTVTLRCDPISGHDNLYWYRRVMGKEIKFLLHFVKESKQDESGMPNNRFLAERTGGTYSTLKVQPAELEDSGVYFCASSQDLRGTPYEQYFGPGTRLTVT.

The rearrangement links TRBV6-5 to TRBJ2-2; unclear D gene. CDR3 length: 11 residues. The germline CDR1 and CDR2 sequences are MNHEY and SVGAGI. Trimming removed 6 bases at V and 7 bases at J, with 6 bases between. CDR3 DNA sequence: TGTGCCAGCAGCAGTGGCGGGGAGCTGTTTTTT. Translated: CASSSGGELFF.

The rearrangement uses TRBV7-2 and TRBJ2-7, with 9 bases lining up with TRBD2. V trimming: 5 bases; J trimming: 0 bases; junction bases outside the gene matches: 11. The CDR3 sequence is 17 residues long. Germline CDR1 SGHTA, CDR2 FQGNSA. The chain's CDR3 is CASSTPRAGGPSYEQYF. The DNA for the CDR3 is TGTGCCAGCAGCACCCCAAGAGCGGGAGGCCCCTCCTACGAGCAGTACTTC.

V gene TRBV2 combines with J gene TRBJ1-1; 8 positions match TRBD1. V shed 2 bases and J 4 bases; nucleotides not matched to a gene: 9. Looked up from germline, CDR1 is SNHLY and CDR2 is FYNNEI. The CDR3 sequence is 16 residues long. The CDR3 DNA reads as TGTGCCAGCAGTGAAATAGGACAGGGTCTTGTCACTGAAGCTTTCTTT. It translates to CASSEIGQGLVTEAFF.

V gene TRBV4-1 combines with J gene TRBJ2-7; 7 positions agree with TRBD2. V dropped 0 bases and J dropped 0; count of bases not matched to a gene: 2. The germline V gene has CDR1 MGHRA and CDR2 YSYEKL. This CDR3 is 15 amino acids long. CDR3 in amino acids: CASSQETSSSYEQYF. In nucleotides, the CDR3 is TGCGCCAGCAGCCAAGAGACTAGCTCCTCCTACGAGCAGTACTTC.